This record concerns one T cell receptor (beta chain) sequence. Its target is not known. Assay: immunoSEQ multiplex PCR; the TCRdb copy retains only in-frame clones and omits some. This sample yields some 49,000 clones, of which about 85% are seen a single time; 25% to 30% belongs to the top ten. Chemo-refractory metastatic non-small-cell lung cancer patients underwent focal radiation alongside CTLA-4 blockade with ipilimumab. The source of the sample is a study of radiotherapy plus CTLA-4 blockade in lung cancer. Study context: Among enrolled patients, over 15% responded and around 30% achieved disease control.

Study results and limitations: Early blood T cell clone dynamics, with interferon-beta, were reported to best predict response.

The CDR3 is made up of 15 amino acids. CDR1 is MGHRA, CDR2 YSYEKL, per germline. Germline trimming cut 4 bases from V and 4 bases from J; bases unmatched to any gene: 4. Sequencing was performed on peripheral blood, taken from a patient treated with radiotherapy plus ipilimumab. The receptor's source is a human donor with non-small cell lung cancer whose response to radiotherapy plus ipilimumab could not be evaluated. This chain joins TRBV4-1 and TRBJ2-2; 9 nucleotides agree with TRBD2. As DNA, the CDR3 is TGCGCCAGCAGCCCTAGCGGGAAGGGCACCGGGGAGCTGTTTTTT. Amino acids: CASSPSGKGTGELFF.